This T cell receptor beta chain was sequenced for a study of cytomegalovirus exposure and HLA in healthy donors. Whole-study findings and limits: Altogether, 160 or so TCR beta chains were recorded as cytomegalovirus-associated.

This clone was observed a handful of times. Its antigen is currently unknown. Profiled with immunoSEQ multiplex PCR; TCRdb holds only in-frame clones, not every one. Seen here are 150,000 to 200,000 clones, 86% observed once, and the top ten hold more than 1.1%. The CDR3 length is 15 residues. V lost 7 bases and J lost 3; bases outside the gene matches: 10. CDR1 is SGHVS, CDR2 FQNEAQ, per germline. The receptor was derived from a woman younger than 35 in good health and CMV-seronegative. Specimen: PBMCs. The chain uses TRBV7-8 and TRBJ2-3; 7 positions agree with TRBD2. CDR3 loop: CASILSGAATDTQYF. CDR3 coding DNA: TGTGCCAGCATCCTCAGCGGGGCGGCAACAGATACGCAGTATTTT.